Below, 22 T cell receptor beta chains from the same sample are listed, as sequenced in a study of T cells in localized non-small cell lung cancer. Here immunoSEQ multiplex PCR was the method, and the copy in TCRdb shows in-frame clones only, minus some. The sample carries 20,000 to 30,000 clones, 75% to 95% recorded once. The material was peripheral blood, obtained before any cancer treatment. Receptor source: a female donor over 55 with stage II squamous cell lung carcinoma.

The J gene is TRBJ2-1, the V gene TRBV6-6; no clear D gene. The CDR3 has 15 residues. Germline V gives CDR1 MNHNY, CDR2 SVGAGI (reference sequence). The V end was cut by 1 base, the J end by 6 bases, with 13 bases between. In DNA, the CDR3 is TGTGCCAGCAGTTACTTTCTCGGACCGCTCAATGAGCAGTTCTTC. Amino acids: CASSYFLGPLNEQFF.

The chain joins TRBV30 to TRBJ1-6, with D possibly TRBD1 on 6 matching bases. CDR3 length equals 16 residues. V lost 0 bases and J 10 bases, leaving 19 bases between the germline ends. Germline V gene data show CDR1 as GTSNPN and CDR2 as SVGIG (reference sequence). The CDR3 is CAWSVGGGRVSSPLHF. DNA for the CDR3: TGTGCCTGGAGTGTAGGGGGAGGCAGGGTGTCGTCACCCCTCCACTTT. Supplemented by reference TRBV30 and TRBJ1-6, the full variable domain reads SQTIHQWPATLVQPVGSPLSLECTVEGTSNPNLYWYRQAAGRGLQLLFYSVGIGQISSEVPQNLSASRPQDRQFILSSKKLLLSDSGFYLCAWSVGGGRVSSPLHFGNGTRLTVT.

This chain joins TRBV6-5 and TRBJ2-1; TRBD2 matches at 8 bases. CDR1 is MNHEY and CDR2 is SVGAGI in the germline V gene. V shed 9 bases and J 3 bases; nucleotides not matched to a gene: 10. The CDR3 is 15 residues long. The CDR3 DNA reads TGTGCCAGTAACTCAGCGGGAGCGGTCTACAATGAGCAGTTCTTC. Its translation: CASNSAGAVYNEQFF.

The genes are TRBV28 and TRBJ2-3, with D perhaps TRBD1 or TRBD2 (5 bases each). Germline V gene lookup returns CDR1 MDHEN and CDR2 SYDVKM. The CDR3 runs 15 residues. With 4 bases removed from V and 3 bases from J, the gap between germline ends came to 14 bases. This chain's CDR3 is CASSSPGEGTDTQYF. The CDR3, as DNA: TGTGCCAGCAGTTCCCCAGGCGAGGGGACAGATACGCAGTATTTT.

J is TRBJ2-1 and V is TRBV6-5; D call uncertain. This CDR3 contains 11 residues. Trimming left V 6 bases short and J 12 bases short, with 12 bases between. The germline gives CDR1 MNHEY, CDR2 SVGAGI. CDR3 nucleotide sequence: TGTGCCAGCAGCGATCTTCAAGGGCAGTTCTTC. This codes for CASSDLQGQFF.

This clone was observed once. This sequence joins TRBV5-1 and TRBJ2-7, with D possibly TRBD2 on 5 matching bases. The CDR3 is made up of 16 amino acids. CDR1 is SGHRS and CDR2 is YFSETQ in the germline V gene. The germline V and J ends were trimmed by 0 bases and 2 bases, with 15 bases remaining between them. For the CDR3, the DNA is TGCGCCAGCAGCTTGGGCAGCGGACGCATTACCTACGAGCAGTACTTC. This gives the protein CASSLGSGRITYEQYF.

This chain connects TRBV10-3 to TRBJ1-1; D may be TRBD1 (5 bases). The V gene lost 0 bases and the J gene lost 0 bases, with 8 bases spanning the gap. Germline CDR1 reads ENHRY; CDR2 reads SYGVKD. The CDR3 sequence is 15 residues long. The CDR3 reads CAISESLTVNTEAFF. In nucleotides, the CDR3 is TGTGCCATCAGTGAGTCTTTGACAGTGAACACTGAAGCTTTCTTT.

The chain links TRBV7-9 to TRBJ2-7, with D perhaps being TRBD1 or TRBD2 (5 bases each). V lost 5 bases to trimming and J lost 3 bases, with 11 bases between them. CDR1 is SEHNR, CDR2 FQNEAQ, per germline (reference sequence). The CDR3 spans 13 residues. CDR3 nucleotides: TGTGCCAGCAGCCCGGGACCGAGCTACGAGCAGTACTTC. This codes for CASSPGPSYEQYF. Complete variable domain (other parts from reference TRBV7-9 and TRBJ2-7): DTGVSQNPRHKITKRGQNVTFRCDPISEHNRLYWYRQTLGQGPEFLTYFQNEAQLEKSRLLSDRFSAERPKGSFSTLEIQRTEQGDSAMYLCASSPGPSYEQYFGPGTRLTVT.

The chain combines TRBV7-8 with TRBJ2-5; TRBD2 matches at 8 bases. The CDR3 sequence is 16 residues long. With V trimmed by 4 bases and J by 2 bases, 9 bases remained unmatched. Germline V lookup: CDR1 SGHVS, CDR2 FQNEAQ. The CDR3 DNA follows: TGTGCCAGCAGCTCCCGAGTCGGGGGGGGGCAAGAGACCCAGTACTTC. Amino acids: CASSSRVGGGQETQYF.

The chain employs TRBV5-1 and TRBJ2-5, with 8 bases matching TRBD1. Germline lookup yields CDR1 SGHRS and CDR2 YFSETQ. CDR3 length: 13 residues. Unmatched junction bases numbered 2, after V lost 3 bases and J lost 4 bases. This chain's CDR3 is CASSSTGAETQYF. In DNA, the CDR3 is TGCGCCAGCAGCTCGACAGGGGCAGAGACCCAGTACTTC.

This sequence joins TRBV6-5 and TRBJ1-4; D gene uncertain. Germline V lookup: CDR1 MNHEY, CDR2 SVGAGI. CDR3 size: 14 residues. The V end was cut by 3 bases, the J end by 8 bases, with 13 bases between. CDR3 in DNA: TGTGCCAGCAGTTATGAGAACCCGTACGAAAAACTGTTTTTT. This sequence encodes CASSYENPYEKLFF.

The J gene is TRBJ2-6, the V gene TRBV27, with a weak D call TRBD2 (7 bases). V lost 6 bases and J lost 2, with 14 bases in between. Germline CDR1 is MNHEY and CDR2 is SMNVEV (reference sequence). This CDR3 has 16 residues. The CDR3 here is CASSPRGAPGANVLTF. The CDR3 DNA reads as TGTGCCAGCAGCCCCCGGGGGGCGCCTGGGGCCAACGTCCTGACTTTC.

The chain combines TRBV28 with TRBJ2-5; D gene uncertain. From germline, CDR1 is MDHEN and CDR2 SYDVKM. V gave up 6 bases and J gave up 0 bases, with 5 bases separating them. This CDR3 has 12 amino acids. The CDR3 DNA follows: TGTGCCAGCAGCCGGAACCAAGAGACCCAGTACTTC. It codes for CASSRNQETQYF.

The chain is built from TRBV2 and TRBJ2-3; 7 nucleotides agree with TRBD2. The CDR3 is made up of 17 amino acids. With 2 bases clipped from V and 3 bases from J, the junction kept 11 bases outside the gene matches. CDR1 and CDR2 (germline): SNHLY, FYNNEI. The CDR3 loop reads CASSERRESGLTDTQYF. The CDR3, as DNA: TGTGCCAGCAGTGAACGGCGGGAGTCAGGGTTAACAGATACGCAGTATTTT.

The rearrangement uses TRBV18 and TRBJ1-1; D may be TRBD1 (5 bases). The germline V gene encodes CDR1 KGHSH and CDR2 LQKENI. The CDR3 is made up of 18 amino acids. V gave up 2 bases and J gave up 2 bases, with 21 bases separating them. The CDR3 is CASSPFPSTGTANTEAFF. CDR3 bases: TGTGCCAGCTCACCATTTCCATCTACGGGGACGGCAAACACTGAAGCTTTCTTT.

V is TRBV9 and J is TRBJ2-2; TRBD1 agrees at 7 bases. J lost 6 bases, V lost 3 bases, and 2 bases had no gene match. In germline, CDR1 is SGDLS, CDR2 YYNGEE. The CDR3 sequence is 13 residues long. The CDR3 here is CASSATGAGELFF. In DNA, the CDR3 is TGTGCCAGCAGCGCTACAGGGGCCGGGGAGCTGTTTTTT.

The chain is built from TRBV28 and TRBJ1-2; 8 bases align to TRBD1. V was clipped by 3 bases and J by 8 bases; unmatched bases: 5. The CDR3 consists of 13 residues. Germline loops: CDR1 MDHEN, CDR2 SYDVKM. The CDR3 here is CASSLQGAGGYTF. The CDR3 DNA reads TGTGCCAGCAGTTTGCAGGGGGCCGGGGGCTACACCTTC.

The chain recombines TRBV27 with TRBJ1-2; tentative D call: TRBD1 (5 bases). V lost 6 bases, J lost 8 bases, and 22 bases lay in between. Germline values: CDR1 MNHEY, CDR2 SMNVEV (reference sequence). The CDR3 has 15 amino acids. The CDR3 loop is CASSRPGTPSGGYTF. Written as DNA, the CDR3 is TGTGCCAGCAGCCGTCCCGGGACTCCCTCAGGAGGCTACACCTTC.

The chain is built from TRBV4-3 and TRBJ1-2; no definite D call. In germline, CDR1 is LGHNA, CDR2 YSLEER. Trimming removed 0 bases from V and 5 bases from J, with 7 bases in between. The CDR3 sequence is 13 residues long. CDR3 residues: CASSQDPSYGYTF. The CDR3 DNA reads TGCGCCAGCAGCCAAGACCCGTCGTATGGCTACACCTTC.

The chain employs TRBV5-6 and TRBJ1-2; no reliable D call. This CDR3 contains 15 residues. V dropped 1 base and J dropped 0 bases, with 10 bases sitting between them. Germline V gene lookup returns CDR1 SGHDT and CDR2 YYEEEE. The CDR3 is CASSLRSRSNYGYTF. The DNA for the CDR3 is TGTGCCAGCAGCTTGAGGTCCAGATCTAACTATGGCTACACCTTC.

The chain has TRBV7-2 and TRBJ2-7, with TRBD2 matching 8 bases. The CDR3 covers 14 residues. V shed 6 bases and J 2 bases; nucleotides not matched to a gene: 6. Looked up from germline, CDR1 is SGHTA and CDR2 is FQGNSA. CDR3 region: CASSRSGGAYEQYF. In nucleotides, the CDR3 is TGTGCCAGCAGTCGGTCCGGGGGGGCCTACGAGCAGTACTTC. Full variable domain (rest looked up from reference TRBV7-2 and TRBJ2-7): GAGVSQSPSNKVTEKGKDVELRCDPISGHTALYWYRQSLGQGLEFLIYFQGNSAPDKSGLPSDRFSAERTGGSVSTLTIQRTQQEDSAVYLCASSRSGGAYEQYFGPGTRLTVT.

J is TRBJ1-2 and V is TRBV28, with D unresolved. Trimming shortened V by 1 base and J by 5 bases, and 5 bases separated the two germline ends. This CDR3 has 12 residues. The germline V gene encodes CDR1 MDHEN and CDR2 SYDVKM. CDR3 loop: CASSLSQYGYTF. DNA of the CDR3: TGTGCCAGCAGTTTATCCCAGTATGGCTACACCTTC.